These T cell receptor beta chains were read from a single sample in a study of CD8+CD57+ T cells in acquired aplastic anemia. In TCRdb, the reads were re-called with MiXCR into one record per CDR3 protein. The table records under 200,000 distinct CDR3 sequences, approximately 43% of them present only once. The sequenced sample was sorted CD4+, CD8+, or CD8+CD57+ T cells (not recorded which) from PBMCs. The receptor source for this set is a human donor in good health. Each CDR3 is given with its conserved first and last residue. A D gene is named only where the DNA matches it firmly. A row's size may be missing; if present it is once, few, many or a size class.

V	size	J	D	CDR3	DNA
TRBV6-2/TRBV6-3	.	TRBJ1-1	TRBD1	CASSDRARDTEAFF	TGTGCCAGCAGTGACAGGGCGAGGGACACTGAAGCTTTCTTT
TRBV11-2	many	TRBJ2-5	.	CASSLSRVGETQYF	TGTGCCAGCAGCTTATCTAGGGTCGGGGAGACCCAGTACTTC
TRBV20-1	.	TRBJ1-2	TRBD1	CSADYIGTGGYGYTF	TGCAGTGCAGACTATATCGGGACAGGGGGATATGGCTACACCTTC
TRBV28	once	TRBJ2-3	.	CASTDGTTHMQYF	TGTGCCAGCACCGATGGGACGACCCATATGCAGTATTTT
TRBV5-6	.	TRBJ2-5	TRBD2	CASSFGRGGTQYF	TGTGCCAGCAGCTTCGGGAGGGGCGGGACCCAGTACTTC
TRBV10-3	.	TRBJ2-7	.	CAIKGQGGDEQYF	TGTGCCATCAAAGGGCAGGGGGGCGACGAGCAGTACTTC
TRBV4-3	many	TRBJ2-7	.	CASSQDWGRLGEQYF	TGCGCCAGCAGCCAAGACTGGGGGCGTTTGGGCGAGCAGTACTTC
TRBV19	once	TRBJ1-1	.	CASEDTFYTLGTEAFF	TGTGCCAGTGAAGATACTTTCTACACCCTGGGAACTGAAGCTTTCTTT
TRBV29-1	many	TRBJ2-5	.	CSPEVLQETQYF	TGCAGCCCTGAGGTACTCCAAGAGACCCAGTACTTC
TRBV11-1	few	TRBJ2-3	.	CASSSGSLDTDTQYF	TGTGCCAGCAGCTCAGGGTCCTTAGACACAGATACGCAGTATTTT
TRBV3-1	many	TRBJ1-5	.	CASSPQPQHF	TGTGCCAGCAGCCCTCAGCCCCAGCATTTT
TRBV13	many	TRBJ1-2	.	CASSLVGPSYGYTF	TGTGCCAGCAGCTTAGTGGGCCCCTCTTACGGCTACACCTTC
TRBV27	few	TRBJ2-1	.	CASSPPNNYNEQFF	TGTGCCAGCAGTCCCCCCAACAATTACAATGAGCAGTTCTTC
TRBV24-1	many	TRBJ2-1	TRBD1	CATSGTGGLDEQFF	TGTGCCACCAGTGGGACAGGGGGCTTGGATGAGCAGTTCTTC
TRBV10-3	once	TRBJ2-2	TRBD2	CAISGLAGITGELFF	TGTGCCATCAGCGGACTAGCGGGGATCACCGGGGAGCTGTTTTTT
TRBV5-1	.	TRBJ1-2	.	CASSLEVTGYGYTF	TGCGCCAGCAGCTTGGAGGTGACAGGCTATGGCTACACCTTC
TRBV11-2	many	TRBJ2-5	.	CASSLGWGETQYF	TGTGCCAGCAGCTTAGGTTGGGGAGAGACCCAGTACTTC
TRBV27	few	TRBJ1-2	.	CASKLDGGVEGYTF	TGTGCCAGCAAATTGGACGGGGGGGTGGAGGGCTACACCTTC
TRBV6-4	.	TRBJ1-1	.	CASSYGRALNTEAFF	TGTGCCAGCAGTTACGGCAGGGCCTTGAACACTGAAGCTTTCTTT
TRBV29-1	few	TRBJ2-7	.	CSVLSLSSYEQYF	TGCAGCGTGTTGTCCCTCTCATCCTACGAGCAGTACTTC
TRBV10-2	.	TRBJ2-7	TRBD2	CASSDRVAGGTYEQYF	TGCGCCAGCAGTGACCGTGTAGCGGGAGGGACATACGAGCAGTACTTC
TRBV25-1	.	TRBJ1-4	.	CASSETGTTNEKLFF	TGTGCCAGCAGTGAAACGGGGACAACTAATGAAAAACTGTTTTTT
TRBV20-1	many	TRBJ1-3	.	CSANTNSGNTIYF	TGCAGTGCTAACACAAACTCTGGAAACACCATATATTTT
TRBV20-1	.	TRBJ1-2	.	CSARARTGNYGYTF	TGCAGTGCTAGAGCCAGGACGGGGAACTATGGCTACACCTTC
TRBV28	.	TRBJ1-6	TRBD1	CASTVVYPNGGTGNSPLHF	TGTGCCAGCACCGTAGTTTACCCTAATGGAGGGACAGGCAATTCACCCCTCCACTTT